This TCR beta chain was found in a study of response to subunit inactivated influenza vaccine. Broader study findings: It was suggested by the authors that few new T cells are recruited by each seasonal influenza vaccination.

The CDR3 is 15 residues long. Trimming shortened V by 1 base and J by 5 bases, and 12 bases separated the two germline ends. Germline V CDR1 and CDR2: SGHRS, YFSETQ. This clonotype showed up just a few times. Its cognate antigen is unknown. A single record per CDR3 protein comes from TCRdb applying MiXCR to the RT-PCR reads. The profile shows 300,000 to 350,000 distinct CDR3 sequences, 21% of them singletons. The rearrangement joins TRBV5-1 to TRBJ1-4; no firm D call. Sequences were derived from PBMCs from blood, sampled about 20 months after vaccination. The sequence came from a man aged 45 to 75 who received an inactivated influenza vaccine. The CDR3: CASSLSHRENEKLFF. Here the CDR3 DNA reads TGCGCCAGCAGCTTGAGCCACCGGGAGAATGAAAAACTGTTTTTT.